The 4 T cell receptor beta chains below come from one sample, sequenced in a study of CD8+ T cells in alopecia areata. Regarding treatment: oral pan-JAK inhibitor, 5-10 mg twice daily. RNA, once extracted, was reverse transcribed into cDNA for use as the sequencing template. The data were produced by immunoSEQ multiplex PCR, yet TCRdb's version contains in-frame clones alone and is incomplete. The repertoire holds fewer than 250,000 clones, with more than 55% as singletons. Sequencing was performed on CD4+ T cells sorted from blood, taken at week 4, from a patient treated with tofacitinib. The source is a human donor with alopecia areata.

This clone has only one observation. V and J are TRBV7-9 and TRBJ2-3; 13 bases match TRBD2. J was trimmed by 0 bases and V by 2 bases; bases with no gene match: 8. In germline, CDR1 is SEHNR, CDR2 FQNEAQ (reference sequence). The CDR3 is 19 residues long. The CDR3 coding sequence is TGTGCCAGCAGCTTAACAACTAGCGGGAGGGCATCCAGCACAGATACGCAGTATTTT. Translated, it gives CASSLTTSGRASSTDTQYF.

This clone was observed a single time. V and J are TRBV28 and TRBJ2-7, with D unclear. This CDR3 spans 12 amino acids. Germline V gives CDR1 MDHEN, CDR2 SYDVKM. V was pared by 6 bases and J by 3 bases, with 9 bases between. CDR3 amino acids: CASRVHNYEQYF. The CDR3 nucleotides are TGTGCCAGCAGGGTCCACAACTACGAGCAGTACTTC. The full variable domain, in which reference TRBV28 and TRBJ2-7 provide the parts outside the CDR3, is DVKVTQSSRYLVKRTGEKVFLECVQDMDHENMFWYRQDPGLGLRLIYFSYDVKMKEKGDIPEGYSVSREKKERFSLILESASTNQTSMYLCASRVHNYEQYFGPGTRLTVT.

This rearrangement joins TRBV7-2 to TRBJ2-1; 8 positions match TRBD2. After removal of 3 bases from V and 6 bases from J, the junction contained 7 bases not matched to a gene. The CDR3 contains 15 residues. Germline V CDR1 and CDR2: SGHTA, FQGNSA. In DNA form, the CDR3 reads TGTGCCAGCAGCTTTTATGTAGCGGGAAGCAATGAGCAGTTCTTC. This translates into CASSFYVAGSNEQFF.

The V call is TRBV5-6, the J call TRBJ1-5; D is uncertain. The CDR3 covers 15 residues. Germline lookup yields CDR1 SGHDT and CDR2 YYEEEE. The germline V and J ends were trimmed by 0 bases and 7 bases, with 14 bases remaining between them. CDR3 in DNA: TGTGCCAGCAGCTTGGCCGCACAGTGGGAACAGCCCCAGCATTTT. As protein: CASSLAAQWEQPQHF.